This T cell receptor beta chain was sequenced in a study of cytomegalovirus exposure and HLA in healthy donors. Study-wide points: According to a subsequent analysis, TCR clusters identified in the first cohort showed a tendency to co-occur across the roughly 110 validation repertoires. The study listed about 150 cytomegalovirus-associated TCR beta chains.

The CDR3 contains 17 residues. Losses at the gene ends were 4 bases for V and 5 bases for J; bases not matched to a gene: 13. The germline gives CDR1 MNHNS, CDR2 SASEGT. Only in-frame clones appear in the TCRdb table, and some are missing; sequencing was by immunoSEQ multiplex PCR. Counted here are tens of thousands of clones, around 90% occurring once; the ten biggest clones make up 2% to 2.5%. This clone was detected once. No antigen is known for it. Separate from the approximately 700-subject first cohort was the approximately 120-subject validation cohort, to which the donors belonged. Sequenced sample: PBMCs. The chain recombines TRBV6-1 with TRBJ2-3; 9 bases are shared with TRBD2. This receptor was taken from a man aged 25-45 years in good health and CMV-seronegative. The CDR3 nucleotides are TGTGCCAGCAGTGCGGTCGCCGGCGGGGGGGGTGTAGATACGCAGTATTTT. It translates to CASSAVAGGGGVDTQYF.